The 32 T cell receptor beta chains reported below all come from one sample, sequenced in a study of blood T cell repertoires in COVID-19. TCRdb keeps only in-frame clones here, not all; method: immunoSEQ multiplex PCR. In the table there are some 100,000 clones, 89% of which are singletons. The sequenced sample was peripheral blood. These receptors were collected from a woman aged 70-85 years with acute or convalescent COVID-19.

The genes are TRBV5-1 and TRBJ1-1; D perhaps matches TRBD1 (5 bases). This CDR3 is 15 amino acids long. Germline V gives CDR1 SGHRS, CDR2 YFSETQ. Between the trimmed V and J ends, which lost 4 bases and 5 bases, there was a span of 18 bases. CDR3 residues: CASSQSGTAGTEAFF. The CDR3 bases are TGCGCCAGCAGCCAATCCGGGACGGCGGGGACTGAAGCTTTCTTT.

The J gene is TRBJ2-7, the V gene TRBV6-5, with D perhaps TRBD1 (5 bases). The CDR3 runs to 13 residues. V was clipped by 4 bases and J by 2 bases, with 9 bases between them. Germline CDR1 MNHEY, CDR2 SVGAGI. The CDR3 sequence is CASSFDRAYEQYF. The DNA of the CDR3 is TGTGCCAGCAGTTTCGACAGAGCCTACGAGCAGTACTTC.

This clone was seen only once. V and J are TRBV7-2 and TRBJ2-2; 10 nucleotides line up with TRBD1. CDR1 SGHTA and CDR2 FQGNSA come from the germline V gene. V lost 5 bases, J lost 0 bases, and 6 bases stayed unmatched. The CDR3 sequence is 17 residues long. The CDR3 nucleotides read TGTGCCAGCAGCGCTACCGGGACAGGGGCGAACACCGGGGAGCTGTTTTTT. This gives the protein CASSATGTGANTGELFF.

This rearrangement joins TRBV4-2 to TRBJ2-1; 8 nucleotides align to TRBD2. Losses at the gene ends were 1 base for V and 3 bases for J; bases not matched to a gene: 2. From germline, CDR1 is LGHNA and CDR2 YNFKEQ. The CDR3 is made up of 15 amino acids. As DNA, the CDR3 is TGTGCCAGCAGCCAAGGTAGCGGGGACTACAATGAGCAGTTCTTC. As protein: CASSQGSGDYNEQFF.

The chain joins TRBV18 to TRBJ1-5, with D uncertain. The V gene lost 4 bases and the J gene lost 0 bases, with 4 bases spanning the gap. The CDR3 has 13 amino acids. Germline values: CDR1 KGHSH, CDR2 LQKENI. CDR3 in DNA: TGTGCCAGCTCACGAGATAGCAATCAGCCCCAGCATTTT. It specifies CASSRDSNQPQHF.

CDR3 bases: TGTGCCAGGCAATTGAGGGGGCCCGACGGCTACACCTTC. This encodes CARQLRGPDGYTF. V is TRBV27 and J is TRBJ1-2; 7 bases line up with TRBD1. The V segment lost 9 bases and the J segment 8 bases; nucleotides outside the gene matches: 12. This CDR3 contains 13 residues. CDR1 MNHEY and CDR2 SMNVEV come from the germline V gene (reference sequence).

This sequence joins TRBV30 and TRBJ1-1; possibly TRBD1 for D (6 bases). The CDR3 consists of 15 residues. CDR1 and CDR2 (germline): GTSNPN, SVGIG (reference sequence). Trimming took off 0 bases at V and 1 base at J, with 12 bases between the two ends. The DNA for the CDR3 is TGTGCCTGGAGTGTACGGGGGGCGGGGAACACTGAAGCTTTCTTT. It yields the protein CAWSVRGAGNTEAFF.

V gene TRBV18 combines with J gene TRBJ2-1, with 7 positions matching TRBD2. The trim removed 5 bases at V and 9 bases at J, leaving 16 bases unmatched. The CDR3 sequence is 16 residues long. In germline, CDR1 is KGHSH, CDR2 LQKENI. DNA of the CDR3: TGTGCCAGCTCAGTACAGCGGGGCCATGGTGGCGGTGAGCAGTTCTTC. This translates into CASSVQRGHGGGEQFF.

This sequence joins TRBV6-5 and TRBJ1-1; 9 nucleotides line up with TRBD1. Unmatched junction bases numbered 5, after V lost 5 bases and J lost 1 base. This CDR3 spans 15 amino acids. CDR1 is MNHEY and CDR2 is SVGAGI in the germline V gene. This CDR3 reads CASSPQGAGNTEAFF. The CDR3 DNA reads as TGTGCCAGCAGTCCACAGGGGGCGGGGAACACTGAAGCTTTCTTT.

The CDR3 nucleotides are TGTGCCAGCAGCTTGGGTAGCGGGAGGCCCATATACTTC. Its translation is CASSLGSGRPIYF. The rearrangement joins TRBV5-8 to TRBJ2-5, with TRBD2 matching over 10 bases. CDR3 length equals 13 residues. Germline V gives CDR1 SGHTS, CDR2 YDEGEE. V lost 0 bases, J lost 14 bases, and 7 bases stayed unmatched. The entire variable domain, with the rest obtained from reference TRBV5-8 and TRBJ2-5, is as follows: EAGVTQSPTHLIKTRGQQATLRCSPISGHTSVYWYQQALGLGLQFLLWYDEGEERNRGNFPPRFSGRQFPNYSSELNVNALELEDSALYLCASSLGSGRPIYFGPGTRLLVL.

In its sample, this clone was seen once. V and J are TRBV10-1 and TRBJ2-7, with unresolved D. CDR3 length: 13 amino acids. Germline loops: CDR1 WNHNN, CDR2 SYGVQD (reference sequence). Trimming took off 2 bases at V and 6 bases at J, with 11 bases between the two ends. In DNA form, the CDR3 reads TGCGCCAGCAGTGAGCCTAAGTTCGGCGAGCAGTACTTC. Translating it yields CASSEPKFGEQYF.

This chain's CDR3 is CASRADGDGYTF. CDR3 bases: TGTGCCAGCAGAGCGGACGGAGATGGCTACACCTTC. The V call is TRBV6-5, the J call TRBJ1-2; D is ambiguous. Trimming removed 6 bases at V and 6 bases at J, with 11 bases between. The CDR3 is 12 amino acids. In germline, CDR1 is MNHEY, CDR2 SVGAGI.

The chain has TRBV11-1 and TRBJ2-1; perhaps TRBD2 as D (6 bases). The V gene's germline CDR1 is SGHAT and CDR2 FQDESV (reference sequence). The CDR3 totals 16 residues. Trimming shortened V by 6 bases and J by 8 bases, and 23 bases separated the two germline ends. The CDR3 reads CASSLRGTERSDEQFF. The CDR3 nucleotides are TGTGCCAGCAGTTTAAGAGGGACTGAGAGGTCGGATGAGCAGTTCTTC.

This chain connects TRBV19 to TRBJ1-4; 7 bases match TRBD1. Germline values: CDR1 LNHDA, CDR2 SQIVND (reference sequence). This CDR3 has 13 residues. V trimming: 4 bases; J trimming: 8 bases; junction bases outside the gene matches: 4. The CDR3 sequence: CASSRNRGEKLFF. In nucleotides, the CDR3 is TGTGCCAGTAGTAGGAACAGGGGCGAAAAACTGTTTTTT.

V gene TRBV5-1 combines with J gene TRBJ1-1; 8 bases line up with TRBD1. V gave up 4 bases and J gave up 8 bases; unmatched junction bases: 13. This CDR3 is 15 amino acids long. Germline CDR1 SGHRS, CDR2 YFSETQ. CDR3 residues: CASSPGGQGAAEAFF. CDR3 nucleotide sequence: TGCGCCAGCAGCCCAGGGGGCCAGGGGGCTGCGGAAGCTTTCTTT.

The chain employs TRBV2 and TRBJ1-6, with 7 bases fitting TRBD1. Trimming removed 7 bases from V and 1 base from J; junction bases left unmatched: 13. CDR1 is SNHLY, CDR2 FYNNEI, per germline. The CDR3 runs to 18 residues. The CDR3 region has the DNA TGTGCCAGCAATTGGGGTGGACAGGCGGGGTCCTATAATTCACCCCTCCACTTT. Amino acid sequence: CASNWGGQAGSYNSPLHF.

This rearrangement joins TRBV5-4 to TRBJ1-1; tentatively, D is TRBD1 (5 bases). This CDR3 comprises 15 residues. V was cut by 1 base and J by 0 bases, with 10 bases left in between. Germline CDR1 reads SGHNT; CDR2 reads YYREEE (reference sequence). The CDR3 region is CASSLSGALNTEAFF. Here the CDR3 DNA reads TGTGCCAGCAGCTTGAGCGGGGCGTTGAACACTGAAGCTTTCTTT.

The chain employs TRBV24-1 and TRBJ2-1; 7 nucleotides line up with TRBD2. The J segment lost 8 bases and the V segment lost 5 bases, leaving 8 bases of the junction unmatched. This CDR3 has 14 amino acids. CDR1 is KGHDR, CDR2 SFDVKD, per germline. DNA for the CDR3: TGTGCCACCAGTGCCAGCGGGGTTTTGGATGAGCAGTTCTTC. This translates into CATSASGVLDEQFF.

The CDR3 sequence: CASSAGRGGRDTEAFF. CDR3 nucleotide sequence: TGTGCCAGCTCAGCCGGACGCGGGGGAAGGGACACTGAAGCTTTCTTT. The chain is built from TRBV18 and TRBJ1-1; TRBD1 might be the D (5 bases). Germline V gives CDR1 KGHSH, CDR2 LQKENI. V was trimmed by 5 bases and J by 3 bases, leaving 19 bases between them. The CDR3 loop spans 16 amino acids.

The gene calls are TRBV2 and TRBJ1-6; 8 nucleotides agree with TRBD1. Germline V gene lookup returns CDR1 SNHLY and CDR2 FYNNEI. The CDR3 is made up of 14 amino acids. J was trimmed by 7 bases and V by 7 bases; bases with no gene match: 6. In DNA form, the CDR3 reads TGTGCCAGCAACTACCGGGACAGGAATTCACCCCTCCACTTT. Its translation is CASNYRDRNSPLHF.

V gene TRBV28 combines with J gene TRBJ2-7; 8 nucleotides align to TRBD1. Trimming at V came to 4 bases and at J to 0 bases, leaving 5 bases not matched to a gene. This CDR3 is 15 amino acids long. The germline CDR1 and CDR2 sequences are MDHEN and SYDVKM. The CDR3 protein is CASSSWGTGSYEQYF. The DNA of the CDR3 is TGTGCCAGCAGTTCCTGGGGGACAGGCTCCTACGAGCAGTACTTC. Looking up the rest from reference TRBV28 and TRBJ2-7 gives the full variable domain: DVKVTQSSRYLVKRTGEKVFLECVQDMDHENMFWYRQDPGLGLRLIYFSYDVKMKEKGDIPEGYSVSREKKERFSLILESASTNQTSMYLCASSSWGTGSYEQYFGPGTRLTVT.

This clone was counted between two and nine times. The V gene is TRBV7-9, the J gene TRBJ2-1, with D tentatively TRBD1 (5 bases). CDR1 SEHNR and CDR2 FQNEAQ come from the germline V gene (reference sequence). The V end was cut by 5 bases, the J end by 6 bases, with 20 bases between. The CDR3 runs to 16 residues. The CDR3 DNA is TGTGCCAGCAGCATATCCTACCAAACACAGGTCAATGAGCAGTTCTTC. Translation gives CASSISYQTQVNEQFF.

The rearrangement uses TRBV7-2 and TRBJ2-3, with TRBD1 matching 8 bases. After removal of 1 base from V and 0 bases from J, the junction contained 3 bases not matched to a gene. CDR1 and CDR2 (germline): SGHTA, FQGNSA. This CDR3 has 16 residues. This CDR3 reads CASSLGRGPSTDTQYF. CDR3 sequence (DNA): TGTGCCAGCAGCTTAGGCAGGGGGCCTAGCACAGATACGCAGTATTTT.

The genes are TRBV19 and TRBJ1-2; 9 bases match TRBD1. Germline CDR1 LNHDA, CDR2 SQIVND (reference sequence). J gave up 3 bases and V 7 bases, and 3 bases lay outside the gene matches. The CDR3 extends over 13 amino acids. In nucleotides, the CDR3 is TGTGCCAGTACAGACAGGGGGGACTATGGCTACACCTTC. Amino acids: CASTDRGDYGYTF.

The table lists this clone with a count of one. This chain connects TRBV5-1 to TRBJ1-1; D not resolved. The CDR3 is 13 residues long. Germline lookup yields CDR1 SGHRS and CDR2 YFSETQ. V gave up 2 bases and J gave up 2 bases, with 7 bases separating them. CDR3 bases: TGCGCCAGCAGCTTTGAGGGAAACACTGAAGCTTTCTTT. This translates into CASSFEGNTEAFF.

The rearrangement uses TRBV9 and TRBJ1-3; D might be TRBD1 (6 bases). Germline V gene sequence: CDR1 SGDLS, CDR2 YYNGEE. CDR3 length: 14 residues. V was cut by 9 bases and J by 3 bases, with 16 bases left in between. In DNA form, the CDR3 reads TGTGCCACCAACCCGGGGGGCGATGGAAACACCATATATTTT. Amino acids: CATNPGGDGNTIYF.

The rearrangement joins TRBV28 to TRBJ2-1; the match to TRBD2 covers 7 bases. Germline CDR1 and CDR2: MDHEN and SYDVKM. This CDR3 region has 15 residues. With V trimmed by 4 bases and J by 4 bases, 7 bases remained unmatched. CDR3 sequence: CASSSPPGLYNEQFF. CDR3 bases: TGTGCCAGCAGTTCCCCTCCGGGACTATACAATGAGCAGTTCTTC.

This clone has more than one count but fewer than ten. The chain recombines TRBV12-3 or TRBV12-4 with TRBJ1-5; possible D gene TRBD1, 6 bases. Deletions cut 5 bases from V and 5 bases from J, with 10 bases between. The CDR3 covers 13 residues. The CDR3 reads CASSLGGDQPQHF. The CDR3 nucleotides read TGTGCCAGCAGTCTAGGGGGGGATCAGCCCCAGCATTTT.

The rearrangement links TRBV7-2 to TRBJ2-1, with 9 bases aligning to TRBD2. V lost 1 base to trimming and J lost 2 bases; unmatched junction nucleotides: 3. CDR1 SGHTA and CDR2 FQGNSA come from the germline V gene. The CDR3 is made up of 16 amino acids. CDR3 protein: CASSLDSSGAYNEQFF. The CDR3 DNA sequence: TGTGCCAGCAGCTTAGATTCTAGCGGGGCCTACAATGAGCAGTTCTTC.

The J gene is TRBJ2-3, the V gene TRBV7-8; 12 nucleotides agree with TRBD2. The germline gives CDR1 SGHVS, CDR2 FQNEAQ. There are 15 residues in the CDR3. Germline trimming cut 6 bases from V and 5 bases from J; bases unmatched to any gene: 6. DNA for the CDR3: TGTGCCAGCAGTTCTAGCGGGAGGGCCTTAGATACGCAGTATTTT. Translation: CASSSSGRALDTQYF.

V usage is TRBV5-1 and J usage is TRBJ2-3, with 9 bases aligning to TRBD2. Trimming cost V 2 bases and J 0 bases; bases outside gene matches: 7. The CDR3 spans 17 residues. CDR1 SGHRS and CDR2 YFSETQ come from the germline V gene. This chain's CDR3 is CASSFLGTSFSTDTQYF. As DNA, the CDR3 is TGCGCCAGCAGCTTCCTCGGGACTAGCTTTAGCACAGATACGCAGTATTTT.

The chain uses TRBV6-5 and TRBJ2-7, with a possible D match to TRBD1 (5 bases). V was clipped by 6 bases and J by 7 bases, with 13 bases between them. The germline V gene has CDR1 MNHEY and CDR2 SVGAGI. The CDR3 is 12 amino acids. The CDR3 protein is CASSNYNREQYF. In nucleotides, the CDR3 is TGTGCCAGCAGCAACTATAACAGGGAGCAGTACTTC.